Described below is a single T cell receptor (beta chain) sequence and its context. Its target is not known. This entry belongs to a study of identical twins. Notes on the study in general: Beta out-of-frame twin sharing showed a weaker excess.

TCRdb reprocessed the 5' RACE reads with MiXCR, giving one entry per CDR3 protein. The sample holds 400,000 to 500,000 distinct CDR3 sequences, around a sixth seen once. The junction had 10 bases not matched to a gene; V was cut back by 7 bases and J by 5 bases. This CDR3 is built from 14 residues. The sequencing input was naive T cells sorted from blood. The rearrangement links TRBV12-3 or TRBV12-4 to TRBJ1-1; the match to TRBD1 covers 7 bases. The sequence was collected from a man aged 50 to 60 in good health. CDR3 sequence: CASTRYQGGTEAFF. The CDR3 DNA reads TGTGCCAGCACCCGATATCAGGGGGGTACTGAAGCTTTCTTT.